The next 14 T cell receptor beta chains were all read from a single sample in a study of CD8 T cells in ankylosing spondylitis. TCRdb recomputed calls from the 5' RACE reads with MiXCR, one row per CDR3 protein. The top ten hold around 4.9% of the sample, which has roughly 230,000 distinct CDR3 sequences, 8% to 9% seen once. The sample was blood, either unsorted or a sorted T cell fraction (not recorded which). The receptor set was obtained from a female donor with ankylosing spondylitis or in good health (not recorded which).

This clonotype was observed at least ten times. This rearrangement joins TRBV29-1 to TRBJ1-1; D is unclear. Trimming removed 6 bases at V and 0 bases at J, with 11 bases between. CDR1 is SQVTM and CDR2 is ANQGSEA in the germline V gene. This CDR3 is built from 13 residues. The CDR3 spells CSVGLNMNTEAFF. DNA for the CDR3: TGCAGCGTCGGACTGAACATGAACACTGAAGCTTTCTTT.

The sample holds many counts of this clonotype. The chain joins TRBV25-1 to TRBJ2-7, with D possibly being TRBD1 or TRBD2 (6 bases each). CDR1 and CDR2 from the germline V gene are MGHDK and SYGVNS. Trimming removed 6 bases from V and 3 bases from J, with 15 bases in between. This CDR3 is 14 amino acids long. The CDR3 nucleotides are TGTGCCAGCAGCCCCCGGGGGCCCGTCTACGAGCAGTACTTC. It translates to CASSPRGPVYEQYF.

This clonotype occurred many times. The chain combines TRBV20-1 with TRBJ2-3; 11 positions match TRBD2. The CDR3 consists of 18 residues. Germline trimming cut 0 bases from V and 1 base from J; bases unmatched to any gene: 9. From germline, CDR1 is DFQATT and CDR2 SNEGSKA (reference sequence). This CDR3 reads CSAREVLAGGGGTDTQYF. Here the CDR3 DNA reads TGCAGTGCTAGAGAAGTTCTAGCGGGAGGTGGAGGCACAGATACGCAGTATTTT.

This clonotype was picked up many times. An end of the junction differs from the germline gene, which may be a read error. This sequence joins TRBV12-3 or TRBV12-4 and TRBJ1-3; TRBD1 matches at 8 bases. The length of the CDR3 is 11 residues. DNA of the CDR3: TGTGCCAGCAGACCCCCGGGACAGGAGCCCTTT. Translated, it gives CASRPPGQEPF.

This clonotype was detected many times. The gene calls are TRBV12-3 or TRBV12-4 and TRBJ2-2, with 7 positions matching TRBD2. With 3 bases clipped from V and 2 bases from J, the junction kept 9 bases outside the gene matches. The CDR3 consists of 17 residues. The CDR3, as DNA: TGTGCCAGCAGTTTGGATCTAGCGGAGCAAAACACCGGGGAGCTGTTTTTT. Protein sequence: CASSLDLAEQNTGELFF.

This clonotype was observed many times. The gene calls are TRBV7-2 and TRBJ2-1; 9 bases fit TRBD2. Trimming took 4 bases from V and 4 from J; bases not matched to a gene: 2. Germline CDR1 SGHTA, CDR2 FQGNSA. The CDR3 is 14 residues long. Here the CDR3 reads CASSSSGTYNEQFF. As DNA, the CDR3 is TGTGCCAGCAGCTCTAGCGGGACATACAATGAGCAGTTCTTC.

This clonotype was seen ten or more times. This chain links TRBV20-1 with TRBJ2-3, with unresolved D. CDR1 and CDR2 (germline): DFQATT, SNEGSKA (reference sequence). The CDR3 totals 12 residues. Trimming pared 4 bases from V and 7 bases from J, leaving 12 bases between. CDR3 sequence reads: CSAKDRPHTQYF. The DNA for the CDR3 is TGCAGTGCTAAAGACCGGCCCCATACGCAGTATTTT.

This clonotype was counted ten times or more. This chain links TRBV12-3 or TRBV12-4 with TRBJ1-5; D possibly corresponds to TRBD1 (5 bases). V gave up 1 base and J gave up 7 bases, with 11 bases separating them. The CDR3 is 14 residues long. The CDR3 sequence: CASSLGGRSQPQHF. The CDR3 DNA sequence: TGTGCCAGCAGTTTAGGGGGGAGATCGCAGCCCCAGCATTTT.

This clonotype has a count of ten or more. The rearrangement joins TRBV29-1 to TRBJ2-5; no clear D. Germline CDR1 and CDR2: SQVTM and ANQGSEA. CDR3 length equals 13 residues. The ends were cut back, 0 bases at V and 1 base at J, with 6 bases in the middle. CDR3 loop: CSVEDWSQETQYF. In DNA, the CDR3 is TGCAGCGTTGAAGATTGGTCCCAAGAGACCCAGTACTTC.

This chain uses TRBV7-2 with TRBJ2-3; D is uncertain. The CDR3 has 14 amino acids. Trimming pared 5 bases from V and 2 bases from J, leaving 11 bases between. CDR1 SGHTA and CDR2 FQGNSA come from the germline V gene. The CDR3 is CASSPWRITDTQYF. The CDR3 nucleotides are TGTGCCAGCAGCCCTTGGCGGATCACAGATACGCAGTATTTT.

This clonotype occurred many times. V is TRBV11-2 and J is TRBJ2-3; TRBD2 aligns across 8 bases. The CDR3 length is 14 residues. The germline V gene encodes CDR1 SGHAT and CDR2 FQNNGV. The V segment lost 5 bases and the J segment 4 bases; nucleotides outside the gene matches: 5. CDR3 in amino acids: CASSTSGSPDTQYF. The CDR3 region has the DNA TGTGCCAGCAGCACCAGCGGGAGCCCAGATACGCAGTATTTT.

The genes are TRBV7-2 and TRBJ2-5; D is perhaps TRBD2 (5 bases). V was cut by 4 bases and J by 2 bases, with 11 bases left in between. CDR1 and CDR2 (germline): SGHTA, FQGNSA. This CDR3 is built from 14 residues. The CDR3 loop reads CASSYTSDQETQYF. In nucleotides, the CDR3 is TGTGCCAGCAGCTATACTAGTGATCAAGAGACCCAGTACTTC.

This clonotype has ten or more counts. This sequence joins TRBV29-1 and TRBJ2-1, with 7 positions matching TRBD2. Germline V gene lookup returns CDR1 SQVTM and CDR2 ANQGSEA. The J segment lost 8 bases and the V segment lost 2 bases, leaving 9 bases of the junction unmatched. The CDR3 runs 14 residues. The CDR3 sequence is CSVELGGSTDEQFF. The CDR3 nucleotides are TGCAGCGTTGAATTGGGCGGGAGTACCGATGAGCAGTTCTTC.

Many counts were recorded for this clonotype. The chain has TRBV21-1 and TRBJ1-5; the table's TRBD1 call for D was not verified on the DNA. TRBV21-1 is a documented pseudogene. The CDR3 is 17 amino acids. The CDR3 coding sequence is TGTGCCAGCAGCAAACTTGGGGCGGACAGCCTCAATCAGCCCCAGCATTTT. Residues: CASSKLGADSLNQPQHF.